The sequence of this T cell receptor beta chain was determined in a study of T cell responses to AZD1222 COVID-19 vaccine. Study results and limitations: After the peak T cell response, and only then, were repertoires sampled. Clonal diversity was possibly underestimated, and the donors were mostly white British, with more females. As reported, nearly half of all spike-specific TCRs target variant regions that are unmutated. Among those given AZD1222, only six were seropositive at baseline.

V shed 6 bases, J shed 4 bases, and the junction held 8 bases outside the gene matches. This CDR3 is 16 amino acids long. From germline, CDR1 is SNHLY and CDR2 FYNNEI. A note on this clone: The antigen is not known.

The data were produced by immunoSEQ multiplex PCR, yet TCRdb's version contains in-frame clones alone and is incomplete. The data show approximately 96,000 clones, about 90% seen once. Sample: peripheral blood, taken 28 days after the second AZD1222 dose. The V call is TRBV2, the J call TRBJ2-1, with 11 bases that match TRBD2. This clonotype was obtained from an adult who received the AZD1222 COVID-19 vaccine. The CDR3 DNA sequence: TGTGCCAGCAGCCCCGGAGTAGCGGGGGGGTACAATGAGCAGTTCTTC. As protein: CASSPGVAGGYNEQFF.